The 17 T cell receptor beta chains listed next were all sequenced from one sample in a study of T cell responses to AZD1222 COVID-19 vaccine. Produced via immunoSEQ multiplex PCR; TCRdb's table is partial and in-frame only. The repertoire includes roughly 120,000 clones, approximately 90% of them detected once, and approximately 1.4% sits in the top ten. The sequences come from peripheral blood, collected 28 days after the second AZD1222 dose. These receptors were taken from an adult who received the AZD1222 COVID-19 vaccine.

The chain carries TRBV10-2 and TRBJ1-4; the D is unclear. Germline V CDR1 and CDR2: WSHSY, SAAADI. The ends were cut back, 6 bases at V and 7 bases at J, with 12 bases in the middle. The CDR3 sequence is 13 residues long. CDR3 bases: TGCGCCAGCAGCCCAGGTGCGGCTGAAAAACTGTTTTTT. Amino acids: CASSPGAAEKLFF.

V usage is TRBV7-2 and J usage is TRBJ2-7; no clear D. V lost 6 bases and J 2 bases, leaving 8 bases between the germline ends. The CDR3 runs 12 residues. Germline-derived CDR1 and CDR2 are SGHTA and FQGNSA. The CDR3 region is CASSPTPYEQYF. Here the CDR3 DNA reads TGTGCCAGCAGTCCTACCCCCTACGAGCAGTACTTC.

The rearrangement joins TRBV7-8 to TRBJ2-7, with 7 bases identical to TRBD1. From germline, CDR1 is SGHVS and CDR2 FQNEAQ. V was clipped by 4 bases and J by 2 bases; unmatched bases: 5. This CDR3 has 14 amino acids. The CDR3 DNA is TGTGCCAGCAGCTCAACGGGACAGACCTACGAGCAGTACTTC. Residues: CASSSTGQTYEQYF.

This clone showed up just a few times. This CDR3 is also generated by other DNA sequences in the sample. The genes are TRBV27 and TRBJ2-7, with 7 bases matching TRBD2. The CDR3 is made up of 14 amino acids. Germline V gene data show CDR1 as MNHEY and CDR2 as SMNVEV (reference sequence). The V gene end was trimmed by 4 bases and the J gene end by 2 bases; junction bases not matched to a gene: 5. CDR3 DNA: TGTGCCAGCAGTTACCAGCGGGGTGCCTACGAGCAGTACTTC. Amino acids: CASSYQRGAYEQYF.

The chain carries TRBV3-1 (or the pseudogene TRBV3-2) and TRBJ1-2, with 9 bases that match TRBD1. The germline CDR1 and CDR2 sequences are LGHDT and YNNKEL (reference sequence). There are 14 residues in the CDR3. V lost 5 bases to trimming and J lost 7 bases; unmatched junction nucleotides: 8. The CDR3 DNA reads as TGTGCCAGCAGCTTTGCCGACAGGGGGTTTGGCTACACCTTC. Encoded protein: CASSFADRGFGYTF.

The chain recombines TRBV28 with TRBJ1-1; 10 nucleotides align to TRBD1. Per the germline V gene, CDR1 is MDHEN and CDR2 is SYDVKM. This CDR3 has 16 amino acids. Trimming removed 9 bases from V and 7 bases from J; junction bases left unmatched: 17. This CDR3 is CASRKDRGRGGSEAFF. The DNA of the CDR3 is TGTGCCAGTAGAAAAGACAGGGGGCGGGGAGGTAGTGAAGCTTTCTTT.

The gene calls are TRBV2 and TRBJ2-1, with D possibly TRBD2 on 5 matching bases. The CDR3 totals 14 residues. CDR1 and CDR2 (germline): SNHLY, FYNNEI. Trimming pared 4 bases from V and 6 bases from J, leaving 13 bases between. In nucleotides, the CDR3 is TGTGCCAGCAGTGGGGAGATATCTCCCAATGAGCAGTTCTTC. Amino acid sequence: CASSGEISPNEQFF.

V usage is TRBV16 and J usage is TRBJ2-7, with a weak D call TRBD2 (6 bases). Germline CDR1 KGHSY, CDR2 FQNENV. V lost 4 bases, J lost 1 base, and 17 bases lay in between. The length of the CDR3 is 16 residues. The DNA of the CDR3 is TGTGCCAGCAGCCCCGAGAGAGGGACTCAATCCTACGAGCAGTACTTC. This gives the protein CASSPERGTQSYEQYF.

V and J are TRBV18 and TRBJ1-2, with D possibly being TRBD1 (5 bases). In germline, CDR1 is KGHSH, CDR2 LQKENI. The V gene lost 3 bases and the J gene lost 5 bases, with 10 bases spanning the gap. The CDR3 has 13 amino acids. CDR3 protein: CASSPNGGYGYTF. CDR3 nucleotide sequence: TGTGCCAGCTCACCCAATGGGGGGTATGGCTACACCTTC.

This clone has a single count. The V gene is TRBV6-4, the J gene TRBJ2-7; tentative D call: TRBD1 (5 bases). V lost 5 bases to trimming and J lost 4 bases, with 15 bases between them. The CDR3 is 14 amino acids. CDR1 is MRHNA and CDR2 is SNTAGT in the germline V gene. CDR3 protein: CASSPETDSYEQYF. The CDR3 coding sequence is TGTGCCAGCAGTCCGGAGACAGATTCATACGAGCAGTACTTC.

In DNA, the CDR3 is TGTGCCAGCAGTCCCAGAGACGACCAGTACTTC. As protein: CASSPRDDQYF. This chain joins TRBV12-3 or TRBV12-4 and TRBJ2-5; D not certain. The ends were cut back, 5 bases at V and 10 bases at J, with 11 bases in the middle. CDR3 length: 11 amino acids.

The V gene is TRBV4-1, the J gene TRBJ2-6; possibly TRBD1 or TRBD2 for D (5 bases each). CDR1 and CDR2 from the germline V gene are MGHRA and YSYEKL. The CDR3 loop spans 17 amino acids. The V end lost 4 bases, the J end lost 0 bases, and 13 bases lay between the germline ends. CDR3 DNA: TGCGCCAGCAGCCTGGGGGAGCAGGGCTCTGGGGCCAACGTCCTGACTTTC. Translated, it gives CASSLGEQGSGANVLTF.

This chain uses TRBV28 with TRBJ1-1; the match to TRBD1 covers 12 bases. Germline CDR1 and CDR2: MDHEN and SYDVKM. The CDR3 loop spans 17 amino acids. The J segment lost 4 bases and the V segment lost 3 bases, leaving 9 bases of the junction unmatched. For the CDR3, the DNA is TGTGCCAGCAGTTTGTCCGGGACAGGGGGCTTGGTCACTGAAGCTTTCTTT. Protein: CASSLSGTGGLVTEAFF.

The chain carries TRBV20-1 and TRBJ2-7; TRBD1 aligns across 8 bases. CDR3 length equals 15 residues. With 3 bases clipped from V and 1 base from J, the junction kept 8 bases outside the gene matches. CDR1 DFQATT and CDR2 SNEGSKA come from the germline V gene (reference sequence). This CDR3 reads CSASVDQGASYEQYF. In DNA form, the CDR3 reads TGCAGTGCTAGTGTCGACCAGGGGGCGTCCTACGAGCAGTACTTC.

This sequence joins TRBV5-5 and TRBJ1-4; D might be TRBD1 (5 bases). The CDR3 spans 13 residues. In germline, CDR1 is SGHKS, CDR2 YYEKEE (reference sequence). The V end lost 8 bases, the J end lost 7 bases, and 15 bases lay between the germline ends. The CDR3 bases are TGTGCCAGTCGGGACGGCCTTATTGAAAAACTGTTTTTT. Its protein is CASRDGLIEKLFF.

A remark on this clone: The same CDR3 can be traced to other DNA sequences in this sample. V usage is TRBV6-1 and J usage is TRBJ2-6; D is uncertain. The CDR3 loop spans 15 amino acids. Trimming shortened V by 2 bases and J by 0 bases, and 5 bases separated the two germline ends. The germline V gene encodes CDR1 MNHNS and CDR2 SASEGT. The CDR3, as DNA: TGTGCCAGCAGTGAAAGAGACTCTGGGGCCAACGTCCTGACTTTC. Translated: CASSERDSGANVLTF.

In the case of this clone: The sample carries other DNA sequences with the same CDR3. The chain has TRBV18 and TRBJ2-5, with unresolved D. The CDR3 consists of 11 residues. In germline, CDR1 is KGHSH, CDR2 LQKENI. The V gene lost 3 bases and the J gene lost 3 bases, with 2 bases spanning the gap. The CDR3 DNA follows: TGTGCCAGCTCACCTGAAGAGACCCAGTACTTC. Its protein is CASSPEETQYF.